This T cell receptor beta chain was recovered during a study of a mutant IDH1 vaccine in newly diagnosed glioma. About the study: Treated patients showed a male proportion of approximately 60%, a female proportion of about 38%, and a mean age of about 44 years. Most patients had radiochemotherapy with temozolomide before enrollment; others had one alone.

Note on this clone: Its target is unknown.

TCRdb keeps only in-frame clones here, not all; method: immunoSEQ multiplex PCR. The sample carries 35,000 to 45,000 clones, 60% to 75% recorded once. There are 22 residues in the CDR3. Time point denoted: week 47, end of study. The study gave 300 ug of mutant IDH1 20-mer peptide per vaccine dose, with topical imiquimod. Donor tumors were new WHO grade 3 or 4 IDH1-mutant, ATRX-lost astrocytomas. The source was PBMCs, collected from a glioma patient whose treatment included an IDH1 peptide vaccine. This TCR came from a middle-aged man with glioma. The chain carries TRBV21-1 and TRBJ2-4; no DNA check was done on the table's D call, TRBD2. TRBV21-1 is a pseudogene segment. The CDR3 protein is CASSTSERDEARGGESKNIQYF. The CDR3 coding sequence is TGTGCCAGCAGCACATCAGAGAGGGACGAGGCGCGTGGAGGGGAATCCAAAAACATTCAGTACTTC.